Listed below are T cell receptor beta chains from one sample, sequenced in a study of blood T cell repertoires in COVID-19. Sequencing used immunoSEQ multiplex PCR; TCRdb keeps in-frame clones, though not all of them. This repertoire shows 250,000 to 350,000 clones, approximately 84% found once; its top ten account for roughly 1.5%. The sequencing sample was made of peripheral blood. The receptors come from a human donor with COVID-19, enrolled during active disease. The donor label of this sample is uncertain. CDR3s include the opening cysteine and the closing phenylalanine or tryptophan. Each record gives: CDR3 protein, CDR3 DNA, D gene, V gene, clone size, J gene. A D gene is named only where the DNA matches it firmly. Clone size is shown for a subset of rows, as once, few, many or a class of expanded clone.

CDR3 protein: CASSQGRGGQETQYF
CDR3 DNA: TGTGCCAGCAGCCAAGGGAGAGGAGGGCAAGAGACCCAGTACTTC
D gene: .
V gene: TRBV3-1/TRBV3-2
clone size: .
J gene: TRBJ2-5

CDR3 protein: CASSQEGADSYEQYF
CDR3 DNA: TGCGCCAGCAGCCAAGAAGGGGCTGACTCCTACGAGCAGTACTTC
D gene: .
V gene: TRBV4-3
clone size: .
J gene: TRBJ2-7

CDR3 protein: CASSSGLAGGYNEQFF
CDR3 DNA: TGTGCCAGCAGCTCGGGGTTGGCGGGAGGTTACAATGAGCAGTTCTTC
D gene: TRBD2
V gene: TRBV11-2
clone size: .
J gene: TRBJ2-1

CDR3 protein: CASREEQGKYEQYF
CDR3 DNA: TGTGCCAGCAGGGAAGAACAGGGGAAGTACGAGCAGTACTTC
D gene: TRBD1
V gene: TRBV2
clone size: .
J gene: TRBJ2-7

CDR3 protein: CASRGGGTNEKLFF
CDR3 DNA: TGTGCCAGCAGAGGTGGGGGCACTAATGAAAAACTGTTTTTT
D gene: .
V gene: TRBV25-1
clone size: .
J gene: TRBJ1-4

CDR3 protein: CASSPGTSSGRRDEQYF
CDR3 DNA: TGTGCCAGCAGCCCCGGGACCTCTAGCGGGAGGCGGGACGAGCAGTACTTC
D gene: TRBD2
V gene: TRBV7-9
clone size: once
J gene: TRBJ2-7

CDR3 protein: CATSRDRRGSPLHF
CDR3 DNA: TGTGCCACCAGCAGAGATCGGAGAGGCTCACCCCTCCACTTT
D gene: .
V gene: TRBV15
clone size: once
J gene: TRBJ1-6

CDR3 protein: CASSHPRSSGSTDTQYF
CDR3 DNA: TGCGCCAGCAGCCACCCTCGGTCTAGCGGAAGCACAGATACGCAGTATTTT
D gene: TRBD2
V gene: TRBV5-1
clone size: .
J gene: TRBJ2-3

CDR3 protein: CASSPRTGATEAFF
CDR3 DNA: TGTGCCAGCAGTCCCAGGACAGGGGCCACTGAAGCTTTCTTT
D gene: TRBD1
V gene: TRBV28
clone size: .
J gene: TRBJ1-1

CDR3 protein: CASSELQAGGLGGYTF
CDR3 DNA: TGTGCCAGCAGTGAACTTCAGGCCGGGGGGTTAGGTGGCTACACCTTC
D gene: .
V gene: TRBV6-1
clone size: .
J gene: TRBJ1-2

CDR3 protein: CASTARGFADTEAFF
CDR3 DNA: TGTGCCAGCACGGCGCGGGGATTTGCAGACACTGAAGCTTTCTTT
D gene: .
V gene: TRBV6-5
clone size: .
J gene: TRBJ1-1

CDR3 protein: CASTGQGLLEETQYF
CDR3 DNA: TGTGCCAGCACGGGACAGGGGTTGTTGGAAGAGACCCAGTACTTC
D gene: TRBD1
V gene: TRBV2
clone size: .
J gene: TRBJ2-5

CDR3 protein: CASSISGASYNEQFF
CDR3 DNA: TGTGCCAGTAGTATAAGCGGGGCCTCCTACAATGAGCAGTTCTTC
D gene: TRBD2
V gene: TRBV19
clone size: .
J gene: TRBJ2-1

CDR3 protein: CASSRSGTNTGELFF
CDR3 DNA: TGTGCCAGTAGCCGAAGCGGGACCAACACCGGGGAGCTGTTTTTT
D gene: TRBD2
V gene: TRBV19
clone size: .
J gene: TRBJ2-2

CDR3 protein: CASSLVPIGNTEAFF
CDR3 DNA: TGTGCCAGCAGCTTGGTACCAATCGGGAACACTGAAGCTTTCTTT
D gene: .
V gene: TRBV5-6
clone size: .
J gene: TRBJ1-1

CDR3 protein: CASSLLAGAPNEQFF
CDR3 DNA: TGTGCCAGCAGCTTACTAGCGGGAGCCCCCAATGAGCAGTTCTTC
D gene: TRBD2
V gene: TRBV6-4
clone size: .
J gene: TRBJ2-1

CDR3 protein: CASSLQRDEQYF
CDR3 DNA: TGCGCCAGCAGCTTGCAGAGGGACGAGCAGTACTTC
D gene: .
V gene: TRBV5-1
clone size: few
J gene: TRBJ2-7

CDR3 protein: CASSYSRSNSGNTIYF
CDR3 DNA: TGTGCCAGCAGTTATTCTCGCTCCAACTCGGGAAACACCATATATTTT
D gene: .
V gene: TRBV6-5
clone size: .
J gene: TRBJ1-3

CDR3 protein: CASSPDSRSYNEQFF
CDR3 DNA: TGTGCCAGCAGCCCGGACTCCCGATCCTACAATGAGCAGTTCTTC
D gene: .
V gene: TRBV5-4
clone size: .
J gene: TRBJ2-1

CDR3 protein: CASSYSLKGARELFF
CDR3 DNA: TGTGCCAGCAGTTACTCCCTAAAGGGGGCAAGGGAGCTGTTTTTT
D gene: TRBD1
V gene: TRBV6-5
clone size: .
J gene: TRBJ2-2

CDR3 protein: CASSPPGDLNTQYF
CDR3 DNA: TGTGCCAGCAGCCCCCCAGGGGATCTAAATACGCAGTATTTT
D gene: .
V gene: TRBV28
clone size: .
J gene: TRBJ2-3

CDR3 protein: CASSLAGGMNTGELFF
CDR3 DNA: TGTGCCAGCAGTTTAGCGGGAGGGATGAACACCGGGGAGCTGTTTTTT
D gene: TRBD2
V gene: TRBV27
clone size: once
J gene: TRBJ2-2

CDR3 protein: CASSPLTGNDEKLFF
CDR3 DNA: TGTGCCAGCAGTCCGTTGACAGGGAATGATGAAAAACTGTTTTTT
D gene: TRBD1
V gene: TRBV28
clone size: many
J gene: TRBJ1-4

CDR3 protein: CSARWGENQFF
CDR3 DNA: TGCAGTGCTAGATGGGGGGAGAACCAGTTCTTC
D gene: .
V gene: TRBV20-1
clone size: .
J gene: TRBJ2-1